Below, one TCR beta chain is given with its context. Its specificity is not known. Germline V lookup: CDR1 LNHDA, CDR2 SQIVND (reference sequence). There are 15 residues in the CDR3. V lost 5 bases and J lost 6, with 14 bases in between. The data belong to a study of T cell responses to AZD1222 COVID-19 vaccine. Regarding the study as a whole: Vaccine-associated CD4 TCRs spanned spike, dominant at 160-218 and 743-854. Baseline serology detected seropositivity in only six AZD1222 recipients. Reports indicate that nearly half of spike-specific TCRs are directed at unmutated variant regions.

Libraries were prepared by immunoSEQ multiplex PCR; TCRdb keeps only in-frame clonotypes and omits some of them. This sample yields about 180,000 clones, of which about 89% are seen a single time; about 1.5% belongs to the top ten. This receptor was taken from an adult in good health. Source: peripheral blood, taken on day 0 of AZD1222 vaccination. The chain is built from TRBV19 and TRBJ1-6, with D hard to call. CDR3 loop: CASSSAAGTNSPLHF. The CDR3, as DNA: TGTGCCAGTAGTTCTGCGGCGGGAACTAATTCACCCCTCCACTTT.